A single sample is the source of the 3 T cell receptor beta chains below, sequenced in a study of cytomegalovirus exposure and HLA in healthy donors. Using immunoSEQ multiplex PCR, the repertoire was profiled, and TCRdb retains in-frame clones only, with some absent. Of around 300,000 clones in the sample, 65% to 90% were seen once. The sample comprised PBMCs. The source is a woman aged 18-30 years in good health and CMV-seronegative.

This clone has only a few counts. This sequence joins TRBV30 and TRBJ2-5, with no clear D. The CDR3 totals 11 residues. Germline CDR1 and CDR2: GTSNPN and SVGIG (reference sequence). Trimming pared 4 bases from V and 5 bases from J, leaving 8 bases between. The CDR3 DNA is TGTGCCTGGACAATGAGGGAGACCCAGTACTTC. Its protein is CAWTMRETQYF.

This chain uses TRBV19 with TRBJ2-7, with 9 bases fitting TRBD2. Germline assignment: CDR1 LNHDA and CDR2 SQIVND (reference sequence). This CDR3 comprises 14 residues. V dropped 4 bases and J dropped 1; count of bases not matched to a gene: 2. The CDR3 DNA follows: TGTGCCAGTAGTAGGACTAGCGCGTCCTACGAGCAGTACTTC. Its protein is CASSRTSASYEQYF.

This sequence joins TRBV29-1 and TRBJ2-7, with 13 positions matching TRBD2. V trimming: 2 bases; J trimming: 0 bases; junction bases outside the gene matches: 1. The CDR3 contains 15 residues. CDR1 is SQVTM, CDR2 ANQGSEA, per germline. The CDR3 spells CSVETSGGASYEQYF. The CDR3 nucleotides read TGCAGCGTTGAAACTAGCGGGGGGGCCTCCTACGAGCAGTACTTC.